Listed below are T cell receptor beta chains from one sample, sequenced in a study of OX40 agonist ivuxolimab in advanced cancers. The assay was immunoSEQ multiplex PCR, and TCRdb's table has in-frame clones only and misses some. The table lists roughly 90,000 clones, over 85% of them singletons, with roughly 0.79% in the top ten. The specimen comprised CD4+ or CD8+ T cells sorted from blood, sampled in a trial of the OX40 agonist ivuxolimab. The receptors stem from an adult with an advanced solid tumor such as melanoma, head and neck, liver or kidney cancer. CDR3s include the opening cysteine and the closing phenylalanine or tryptophan. D genes are given only for firm matches. Clone size is not always given. Where it is, it says once, few, many or a class for expanded clones.

d_gene	abundance	j_gene	len	v_gene	CDR3aa	CDR3nt
.	.	TRBJ1-2	10	TRBV19	CASSRQGYTF	TGTGCCAGTAGTCGGCAGGGCTACACCTTC
.	.	TRBJ1-1	15	TRBV6-5	CASSYGSGPNTEAFF	TGTGCCAGCAGTTACGGGTCAGGACCGAACACTGAAGCTTTCTTT
.	few	TRBJ2-7	14	TRBV9	CASSVGPGSSEQYF	TGTGCCAGCAGCGTAGGCCCGGGGAGTAGTGAGCAGTACTTC
TRBD2	.	TRBJ2-7	14	TRBV7-2	CASSLMGLAGALFF	TGTGCCAGCAGCTTAATGGGACTAGCGGGGGCCCTTTTTTTT
.	.	TRBJ2-1	16	TRBV19	CASSIDKTGSDDEQFF	TGTGCCAGTAGTATAGATAAGACAGGATCAGACGATGAGCAGTTCTTC
.	.	TRBJ2-7	12	TRBV2	CASGRRVDEQYF	TGTGCCAGCGGTCGTAGGGTGGACGAGCAGTACTTC
.	once	TRBJ1-2	16	TRBV7-9	CASSPIDPYGNYGYTF	TGTGCCAGCAGCCCGATTGACCCTTATGGGAACTATGGCTACACCTTC
.	.	TRBJ1-3	12	TRBV25-1	CASIAGLDTIYF	TGTGCCAGCATTGCAGGGTTGGACACCATATATTTT
TRBD1	.	TRBJ1-2	14	TRBV19	CASSTDRGYYGYTF	TGTGCCAGTAGTACGGACAGGGGCTACTATGGCTACACCTTC
.	.	TRBJ2-6	17	TRBV18	CASSRGTGTSGANVLTF	TGTGCCAGCTCACGAGGGACGGGTACCTCTGGGGCCAACGTCCTGACTTTC
.	.	TRBJ1-5	15	TRBV6-1	CASSGSTANNQPQHF	TGTGCCAGCAGTGGGAGTACGGCTAACAATCAGCCCCAGCATTTT
TRBD1	.	TRBJ2-7	14	TRBV10-1	CASSRGTGVREQYF	TGCGCCAGCAGTCGGGGGACAGGGGTGAGGGAGCAGTACTTC
.	.	TRBJ2-3	15	TRBV5-4	CASSLDPTSTDTQYF	TGTGCCAGCAGCTTGGATCCTACTAGCACAGATACGCAGTATTTT
TRBD2	.	TRBJ2-3	18	TRBV4-2	CASSPLLGSGASTDTQYF	TGTGCCAGCAGCCCTCTACTGGGTAGCGGGGCAAGCACAGATACGCAGTATTTT
TRBD2	once	TRBJ2-7	15	TRBV7-2	CASSPMRLAGGEQYF	TGTGCCAGCAGCCCGATGAGACTAGCGGGGGGCGAGCAGTACTTC
.	.	TRBJ1-2	14	TRBV28	CASIKGGANYGYTF	TGTGCCAGCATCAAAGGGGGGGCTAACTATGGCTACACCTTC
TRBD2	.	TRBJ2-2	16	TRBV5-1	CASSLAGQAGTGELFF	TGCGCCAGCAGCTTGGCCGGTCAAGCGGGGACCGGGGAGCTGTTTTTT
.	.	TRBJ1-6	13	TRBV5-4	CASSLPGQSPLHF	TGTGCCAGCAGCTTACCTGGACAGTCACCCCTCCACTTT
.	.	TRBJ1-1	14	TRBV9	CASSVERKNTEAFF	TGTGCCAGCAGCGTAGAGAGGAAGAACACTGAAGCTTTCTTT
.	.	TRBJ1-2	14	TRBV7-7	CASSLRGYKDGYTF	TGTGCTAGCAGCTTACGAGGGTACAAGGATGGCTACACCTTC
TRBD1	once	TRBJ1-4	15	TRBV6-5	CASSQAGTGNEKLFF	TGTGCCAGCAGCCAAGCCGGGACAGGCAATGAAAAACTGTTTTTT
.	.	TRBJ1-5	15	TRBV28	CASSPQESGNQPQHF	TGTGCCAGCAGTCCACAGGAATCGGGCAATCAGCCCCAGCATTTT
.	.	TRBJ1-5	13	TRBV7-2	CASKGDGNQPQHF	TGTGCCAGCAAGGGGGACGGCAATCAGCCCCAGCATTTT
TRBD1	.	TRBJ2-7	14	TRBV28	CASVSPGTGEEQYF	TGTGCCAGCGTGAGCCCCGGGACAGGGGAAGAGCAGTACTTC
TRBD2	.	TRBJ2-3	15	TRBV19	CASRRRGGVADTQYF	TGTGCCAGTAGAAGGCGGGGGGGCGTCGCAGATACGCAGTATTTT
TRBD1	.	TRBJ1-2	14	TRBV10-3	CAIRGSTGDYGYTF	TGTGCCATCAGGGGTTCCACAGGGGACTATGGCTACACCTTC
.	once	TRBJ2-3	14	TRBV5-1	CASQISTSTDTQYF	TGCGCCAGCCAAATCTCGACTAGCACAGATACGCAGTATTTT
.	.	TRBJ2-3	13	TRBV5-4	CASSFGGTDTQYF	TGTGCCAGCAGCTTCGGCGGCACAGATACGCAGTATTTT
.	.	TRBJ2-7	15	TRBV7-6	CASSLGTGGAYEQYF	TGTGCCAGCAGCTTAGGGACGGGGGGCGCCTACGAGCAGTACTTC
TRBD2	.	TRBJ2-5	16	TRBV5-4	CASSWGGKKWVETQYF	TGTGCCAGCAGCTGGGGAGGGAAAAAGTGGGTGGAGACCCAGTACTTC
.	.	TRBJ2-6	15	TRBV30	CAWSVLGAGANVLTF	TGTGCCTGGAGTGTACTAGGGGCTGGGGCCAACGTCCTGACTTTC
.	.	TRBJ1-3	13	TRBV6-6	CASRRNSGNTIYF	TGTGCCAGCAGAAGAAACTCTGGAAACACCATATATTTT
.	.	TRBJ2-1	12	TRBV5-1	CASSLGVGEQFF	TGCGCCAGCAGCTTGGGGGTCGGTGAGCAGTTCTTC
TRBD1	.	TRBJ2-3	15	TRBV7-2	CASSFGQGPLDTQYF	TGTGCCAGCAGCTTCGGACAGGGGCCTCTAGATACGCAGTATTTT
TRBD1	.	TRBJ1-4	18	TRBV27	CASRPTGFGGATNEKLFF	TGTGCCAGCAGACCGACAGGGTTCGGGGGGGCAACTAATGAAAAACTGTTTTTT
.	.	TRBJ2-3	14	TRBV4-3	CASSFSGSTDTQYF	TGCGCCAGCAGCTTTAGCGGAAGCACAGATACGCAGTATTTT
.	.	TRBJ2-7	14	TRBV28	CASSTGTSSYEQYF	TGTGCCAGCAGCACCGGGACAAGCTCCTACGAGCAGTACTTC
.	.	TRBJ2-2	15	TRBV18	CASSPPGTITGELFF	TGTGCCAGCTCACCGCCCGGGACCATCACCGGGGAGCTGTTTTTT
.	.	TRBJ1-1	14	TRBV7-9	CASSFDGLRTEAFF	TGTGCCAGCAGCTTCGACGGGTTGAGAACTGAAGCTTTCTTT
.	.	TRBJ2-3	16	TRBV19	CASSIGATSASDTQYF	TGTGCCAGTAGTATAGGAGCCACTTCGGCTTCAGATACGCAGTATTTT
.	few	TRBJ2-3	14	TRBV9	CASSFVLDTDTQYF	TGTGCCAGCAGCTTCGTCCTCGACACAGATACGCAGTATTTT
.	.	TRBJ2-7	12	TRBV2	CASSDQDPKGYF	TGTGCCAGCAGTGATCAGGATCCTAAAGGGTACTTC
TRBD1	.	TRBJ2-7	17	TRBV15	CATSPSSPGQGPPRQYF	TGTGCCACCAGCCCCAGCTCTCCGGGACAGGGGCCGCCGCGGCAGTACTTC
TRBD1	.	TRBJ1-2	13	TRBV6-5	CASREQGAAGYTF	TGTGCCAGCAGAGAACAGGGGGCGGCCGGCTACACCTTC
TRBD1	.	TRBJ2-7	16	TRBV18	CASSPLRDRVAYEQYF	TGTGCCAGCTCACCTCTAAGGGACAGGGTAGCCTACGAGCAGTACTTC
TRBD1	.	TRBJ2-2	14	TRBV30	CAWAGQGHTGELFF	TGTGCCTGGGCCGGACAGGGGCACACCGGGGAGCTGTTTTTT
.	.	TRBJ2-5	10	TRBV30	CAWRTTTQYF	TGTGCCTGGCGCACCACGACCCAGTACTTC
.	.	TRBJ1-2	15	TRBV15	CATSRDLSAGYGYTF	TGTGCCACCAGCAGAGATCTCAGTGCGGGCTATGGCTACACCTTC
.	few	TRBJ1-6	17	TRBV7-2	CASSRGVTGLKGSPLHF	TGTGCCAGCAGCAGGGGGGTGACAGGCCTAAAGGGGTCACCCCTCCACTTT
TRBD1	.	TRBJ2-7	14	TRBV5-1	CASSSGQGQNGQYF	TGCGCCAGCAGCTCTGGACAGGGCCAAAATGGGCAGTACTTC
.	once	TRBJ1-5	16	TRBV30	CAWSWWGRLTYQPQHF	TGTGCCTGGAGCTGGTGGGGTCGCCTAACATATCAGCCCCAGCATTTT
.	.	TRBJ1-4	13	TRBV2	CASSESVGEKLFF	TGTGCCAGCAGTGAGTCGGTGGGGGAAAAACTGTTTTTT
.	once	TRBJ2-1	13	TRBV6-4	CASSDSERDEQFF	TGTGCCAGCAGTGACTCGGAAAGGGACGAGCAGTTCTTC
.	.	TRBJ1-5	15	TRBV7-3	CASSHRADSNQPQHF	TGTGCCAGCAGCCATCGGGCAGATAGCAATCAGCCCCAGCATTTT